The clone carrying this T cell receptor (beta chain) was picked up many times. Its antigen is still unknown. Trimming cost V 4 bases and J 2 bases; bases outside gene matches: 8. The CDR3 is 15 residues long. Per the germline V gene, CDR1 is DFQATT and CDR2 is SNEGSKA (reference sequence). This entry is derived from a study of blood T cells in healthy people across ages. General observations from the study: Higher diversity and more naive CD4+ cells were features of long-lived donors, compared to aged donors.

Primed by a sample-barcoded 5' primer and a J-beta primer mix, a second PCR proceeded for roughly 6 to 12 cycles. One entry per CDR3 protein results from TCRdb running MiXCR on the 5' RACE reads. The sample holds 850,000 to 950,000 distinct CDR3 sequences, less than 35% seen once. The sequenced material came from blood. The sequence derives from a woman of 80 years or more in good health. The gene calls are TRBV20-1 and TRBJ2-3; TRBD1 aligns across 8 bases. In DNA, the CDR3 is TGCAGTGCTATATTGACAGGGGCGCACACAGATACGCAGTATTTT. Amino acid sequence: CSAILTGAHTDTQYF.